A single sample is the source of the 21 T cell receptor beta chains below, sequenced in a study of T cell clones after liver transplantation. Here immunoSEQ multiplex PCR was the method, and the copy in TCRdb shows in-frame clones only, minus some. This repertoire shows 90,000 to 120,000 clones, 80% to 85% found once; its top ten account for 0.99%. The material was CD4+ T cells from blood, obtained before liver transplant. Every receptor here comes from a human donor who received a liver transplant.

The rearrangement links TRBV2 to TRBJ2-5; the D call may be TRBD1 or TRBD2 (5 bases each). The CDR3 covers 16 residues. Trimming shortened V by 4 bases and J by 2 bases, and 17 bases separated the two germline ends. Germline V lookup: CDR1 SNHLY, CDR2 FYNNEI. The CDR3 sequence: CASSARTPRGQETQYF. The CDR3 DNA sequence: TGTGCCAGCAGTGCCAGGACACCCCGGGGACAAGAGACCCAGTACTTC.

In the case of this clone: The identical CDR3 is also encoded by other nucleotide sequences in the sample. The rearrangement uses TRBV7-8 and TRBJ1-4; a possible D gene is TRBD1 (5 bases). CDR3 length: 14 residues. Between the trimmed V and J ends, which lost 1 base and 2 bases, there was a span of 5 bases. Germline lookup yields CDR1 SGHVS and CDR2 FQNEAQ. The CDR3 sequence: CASSLGGTNEKLFF. CDR3 nucleotides: TGTGCCAGCAGCTTAGGGGGCACTAATGAAAAACTGTTTTTT.

The rearrangement joins TRBV6-5 to TRBJ2-1, with D tentatively TRBD1 (6 bases). This CDR3 region has 15 residues. Trimming left V 6 bases short and J 1 base short, with 13 bases between. CDR1 and CDR2 (germline): MNHEY, SVGAGI. The CDR3 protein is CASSHDRSSYNEQFF. The CDR3, as DNA: TGTGCCAGCAGCCACGACAGGTCATCCTACAATGAGCAGTTCTTC.

The chain joins TRBV28 to TRBJ2-7; perhaps TRBD1 as D (6 bases). This CDR3 has 14 residues. Trimming stripped 5 bases from V and 5 bases from J, with 16 bases between. The germline CDR1 and CDR2 sequences are MDHEN and SYDVKM. The CDR3 sequence: CASSPTGYENEQYF. The CDR3 DNA sequence: TGTGCCAGCAGTCCAACAGGGTATGAGAACGAGCAGTACTTC.

V gene TRBV2 combines with J gene TRBJ1-1, with D tentatively TRBD1 (5 bases). V dropped 6 bases and J dropped 7 bases, with 15 bases sitting between them. The germline V gene encodes CDR1 SNHLY and CDR2 FYNNEI. CDR3 length: 13 residues. CDR3 bases: TGTGCCAGCAGAAAAAGCCAGGGAAATGAAGCTTTCTTT. The encoded protein is CASRKSQGNEAFF.

Of note for this clone: The sample holds other DNA sequences that translate to the same CDR3. The rearrangement uses TRBV25-1 and TRBJ2-7, with a weak D call TRBD2 (6 bases). V was cut by 7 bases and J by 2 bases, with 9 bases left in between. This CDR3 comprises 12 residues. Germline loops: CDR1 MGHDK, CDR2 SYGVNS. CDR3 nucleotides: TGTGCCAGCACCGGGACTCCCTACGAGCAGTACTTC. Amino acid sequence: CASTGTPYEQYF.

V gene TRBV6-5 combines with J gene TRBJ2-2; the D gene could be TRBD1 or TRBD2 (5 bases each). Trimming shortened V by 4 bases and J by 7 bases, and 10 bases separated the two germline ends. There are 13 residues in the CDR3. Per the germline V gene, CDR1 is MNHEY and CDR2 is SVGAGI. The CDR3 sequence is CASSWGNHGELFF. CDR3 sequence (DNA): TGTGCCAGCAGTTGGGGGAATCACGGGGAGCTGTTTTTT.

There are a few counts of this clone. The gene calls are TRBV6-5 and TRBJ1-4; unclear D gene. Germline V gene data show CDR1 as MNHEY and CDR2 as SVGAGI. CDR3 length: 14 amino acids. V lost 0 bases and J lost 3, with 5 bases in between. The CDR3 nucleotides read TGTGCCAGCAGTTACTCGTCAGCTAATGAAAAACTGTTTTTT. It codes for CASSYSSANEKLFF.

This clone was seen ten or more times. V gene TRBV6-5 combines with J gene TRBJ1-2; no firm D call. The V end was cut by 6 bases, the J end by 8 bases, with 19 bases between. The CDR3 totals 14 residues. Per the germline V gene, CDR1 is MNHEY and CDR2 is SVGAGI. CDR3 protein: CASSFTAAAGGYTF. For the CDR3, the DNA is TGTGCCAGCAGCTTTACAGCAGCGGCTGGGGGCTACACCTTC.

This clone has only a few counts. The junction departs from germline at one end; a sequencing error may be responsible. The gene calls are TRBV27 and TRBJ2-2, with D possibly matching TRBD2 (5 bases). CDR3 length: 15 residues. CDR1 and CDR2 (germline): MNHEY, SMNVEV (reference sequence). CDR3 protein: CASRRSRASSGELSF. CDR3 nucleotide sequence: TGTGCCAGCCGACGAAGCCGGGCAAGCTCCGGGGAGCTGTCTTTT.

This chain connects TRBV15 to TRBJ2-7; no reliable D call. Germline CDR1 and CDR2: LNHNV and YYDKDF (reference sequence). The CDR3 covers 12 residues. The V and J ends lost 0 bases and 0 bases respectively, with 0 bases between them. The CDR3 nucleotides are TGTGCCACCAGCAGAGACTCCTACGAGCAGTACTTC. It codes for CATSRDSYEQYF.

V usage is TRBV5-4 and J usage is TRBJ2-5; D not certain. Trimming stripped 3 bases from V and 3 bases from J, with 9 bases between. Per the germline V gene, CDR1 is SGHNT and CDR2 is YYREEE (reference sequence). The CDR3 totals 13 residues. CDR3 in amino acids: CASSSAAEETQYF. The CDR3 DNA is TGTGCCAGCAGCTCGGCGGCAGAAGAGACCCAGTACTTC.

This chain uses TRBV14 with TRBJ2-3; D tentatively reads TRBD1 or TRBD2 (6 bases each). This CDR3 contains 18 residues. V gave up 7 bases and J gave up 3 bases, with 26 bases separating them. Germline V gene lookup returns CDR1 SGHDN and CDR2 FVKESK. CDR3 nucleotide sequence: TGTGCCAGCACAATTAGGGGGGACGGTTTAGTTTTAACAGATACGCAGTATTTT. Amino acid sequence: CASTIRGDGLVLTDTQYF.

The chain couples TRBV19 to TRBJ2-4; D may be TRBD1 (6 bases). The CDR3 runs 17 residues. The V end was cut by 0 bases, the J end by 0 bases, with 12 bases between. CDR1 and CDR2 from the germline V gene are LNHDA and SQIVND (reference sequence). CDR3: CASSIEGRGLAKNIQYF. The CDR3 coding sequence is TGTGCCAGTAGTATAGAGGGCAGGGGCCTAGCCAAAAACATTCAGTACTTC.

The rearrangement uses TRBV19 and TRBJ2-4; D perhaps matches TRBD1 (5 bases). Germline V gives CDR1 LNHDA, CDR2 SQIVND (reference sequence). With 3 bases removed from V and 2 bases from J, the gap between germline ends came to 11 bases. The CDR3 is 15 amino acids. CDR3 region: CASSIREGTKNIQYF. Here the CDR3 DNA reads TGTGCCAGTAGTATCAGGGAAGGAACCAAAAACATTCAGTACTTC.

The rearrangement joins TRBV18 to TRBJ1-2, with D unclear. The germline V gene has CDR1 KGHSH and CDR2 LQKENI. The V end was cut by 2 bases, the J end by 5 bases, with 15 bases between. The CDR3 length is 15 residues. The CDR3: CASSPGDQDLYGYTF. For the CDR3, the DNA is TGTGCCAGCTCACCAGGGGATCAGGACTTATATGGCTACACCTTC.

In DNA form, the CDR3 reads TGTGCCAGCAGCTTAGCTGGGACTAGCGGGGGGAGCCGCTCCTACAATGAGCAGTTCTTC. Amino acids: CASSLAGTSGGSRSYNEQFF. The rearrangement uses TRBV7-6 and TRBJ2-1; 15 nucleotides align to TRBD2. The germline V gene has CDR1 SGHVS and CDR2 FNYEAQ. V lost 0 bases, J lost 0 bases, and 6 bases stayed unmatched. This CDR3 comprises 20 residues.

V usage is TRBV19 and J usage is TRBJ2-5; the D gene is possibly TRBD1 (5 bases). From germline, CDR1 is LNHDA and CDR2 SQIVND (reference sequence). This CDR3 is 15 amino acids long. V lost 5 bases and J lost 1, with 14 bases in between. CDR3 sequence reads: CASSLIQGPQETQYF. The DNA for the CDR3 is TGTGCCAGTAGTCTAATCCAGGGCCCCCAAGAGACCCAGTACTTC.

The rearrangement joins TRBV27 to TRBJ2-1, with 9 bases matching TRBD1. J lost 7 bases, V lost 7 bases, and 8 bases had no gene match. Per the germline V gene, CDR1 is MNHEY and CDR2 is SMNVEV (reference sequence). This CDR3 has 14 residues. CDR3 DNA sequence: TGTGCCAGCACCCCGGGACAGGGAACAAATGAGCAGTTCTTC. Its protein product is CASTPGQGTNEQFF.

CDR3 coding DNA: TGTGCCTGGAGGCCGGGACAGCTCTCCTACGAGCAGTACTTC. Translated: CAWRPGQLSYEQYF. The rearrangement uses TRBV30 and TRBJ2-7, with 7 bases matching TRBD1. Germline CDR1 is GTSNPN and CDR2 is SVGIG (reference sequence). The CDR3 runs to 14 residues. The J segment lost 0 bases and the V segment lost 3 bases, leaving 5 bases of the junction unmatched.

The chain carries TRBV2 and TRBJ2-7; TRBD1 might be the D (5 bases). This CDR3 region has 11 residues. V lost 8 bases, J lost 6 bases, and 11 bases lay in between. Per germline, CDR1 SNHLY and CDR2 FYNNEI. The CDR3 reads CASRRVIEQYF. The CDR3, as DNA: TGTGCCAGCCGCAGGGTTATCGAGCAGTACTTC.